These T cell receptor beta chains were read from a single sample in a study of cytomegalovirus exposure and HLA in healthy donors. Method: immunoSEQ multiplex PCR; TCRdb's copy keeps in-frame clones and lacks some. The data hold nearly 110,000 clones, with about three quarters observed a single time. The sequenced material came from PBMCs. The receptors originated from a boy between 5 and 17 years old in good health and CMV-seronegative. Both conserved end residues are part of each CDR3. The D gene is left open where the match is weak. The size of a clone is reported for some rows only, either as once, few or many, or as a class for expanded clones.

CASQGDRAPDTQYF | TGTGCCAGCCAGGGGGACAGGGCCCCAGATACGCAGTATTTT | TRBD1 | TRBJ2-3 | - | TRBV5-4
CASSYGTGRTEAFF | TGTGCCAGCAGTTATGGGACAGGGAGGACTGAAGCTTTCTTT | TRBD1 | TRBJ1-1 | - | TRBV7-9
CAWRRGFGGQNEKLFF | TGTGCCTGGAGAAGGGGATTTGGGGGCCAAAATGAAAAACTGTTTTTT | - | TRBJ1-4 | - | TRBV30
CAWSPGQGSGELFF | TGTGCCTGGAGCCCGGGACAGGGGTCCGGGGAGCTGTTTTTT | TRBD1 | TRBJ2-2 | - | TRBV30
CASSFEPGQGLDGYTF | TGTGCCAGCAGCTTTGAACCGGGACAGGGATTGGATGGCTACACCTTC | TRBD1 | TRBJ1-2 | - | TRBV5-4
CASSATGTSRYEQYF | TGTGCCAGCAGTGCCACCGGGACTAGTCGGTACGAGCAGTACTTC | TRBD2 | TRBJ2-7 | - | TRBV27
CASSLGTGPHTEAFF | TGTGCCAGCAGTTTGGGTACAGGGCCTCACACTGAAGCTTTCTTT | - | TRBJ1-1 | - | TRBV28
CASGRGAQYF | TGTGCCAGCGGCAGGGGAGCCCAGTACTTC | - | TRBJ2-5 | - | TRBV7-2
CASSSRDREYGYTF | TGTGCCAGCAGCTCCCGGGACAGGGAATATGGCTACACCTTC | TRBD1 | TRBJ1-2 | few | TRBV7-3
CSVVGVQETQYF | TGCAGCGTTGTGGGCGTCCAAGAGACCCAGTACTTC | - | TRBJ2-5 | - | TRBV29-1
CASSLVPGLGANVLTF | TGTGCCAGCAGCTTAGTGCCCGGGTTGGGGGCCAACGTCCTGACTTTC | - | TRBJ2-6 | - | TRBV7-2
CASSSLAPTYNEQFF | TGTGCCAGCAGTTCCCTAGCGCCTACCTACAATGAGCAGTTCTTC | - | TRBJ2-1 | - | TRBV9
CAWSVRGGGYEQYF | TGTGCCTGGAGTGTAAGGGGGGGAGGCTACGAGCAGTACTTC | - | TRBJ2-7 | - | TRBV30
CASSLDRAETQYF | TGTGCCAGCAGCTTAGACAGGGCAGAGACCCAGTACTTC | - | TRBJ2-5 | - | TRBV7-2
CASSQDASGVYNEQFF | TGTGCCAGCAGCCAAGATGCAAGCGGGGTCTACAATGAGCAGTTCTTC | TRBD2 | TRBJ2-1 | - | TRBV4-2
CAWSVPSGVMMAGEQFF | TGTGCCTGGAGTGTACCTAGCGGGGTCATGATGGCGGGAGAGCAGTTCTTC | TRBD2 | TRBJ2-1 | - | TRBV30
CASSLWEGRGNQPQHF | TGTGCCAGCAGTTTATGGGAGGGGCGGGGCAATCAGCCCCAGCATTTT | - | TRBJ1-5 | few | TRBV28
CASTSLSSGNTIYF | TGTGCCAGCACCTCTCTTAGCTCTGGAAACACCATATATTTT | - | TRBJ1-3 | - | TRBV7-9
CASSGQGGIQYF | TGTGCCAGCAGCGGACAGGGAGGCATTCAGTACTTC | TRBD1 | TRBJ2-4 | - | TRBV2
CASRTWTAGANVLTF | TGTGCCAGCAGGACTTGGACAGCTGGGGCCAACGTCCTGACTTTC | - | TRBJ2-6 | - | TRBV5-6
CASSQKPRLFSNQPQHF | TGCGCCAGCAGCCAAAAACCCAGATTATTTAGCAATCAGCCCCAGCATTTT | - | TRBJ1-5 | few | TRBV4-1
CASSFRGGQNYGYTF | TGTGCCAGCAGCTTTAGAGGGGGACAGAACTATGGCTACACCTTC | TRBD1 | TRBJ1-2 | - | TRBV7-2
CASSFTGVDTEAFF | TGCGCCAGCAGCTTCACAGGGGTGGACACTGAAGCTTTCTTT | TRBD1 | TRBJ1-1 | few | TRBV5-1
CVTTGNYLEQYF | TGTGTAACCACAGGAAACTACTTAGAGCAGTACTTC | - | TRBJ2-7 | - | TRBV28
CASSSLTGGTYEQYF | TGTGCCAGCAGCTCCCTGACGGGAGGCACCTACGAGCAGTACTTC | TRBD2 | TRBJ2-7 | - | TRBV5-6
CASSFETGFNYEQYF | TGTGCCAGCAGTTTCGAAACGGGGTTCAACTACGAGCAGTACTTC | - | TRBJ2-7 | - | TRBV28
CASNKGSNTEAFF | TGTGCCAGCAATAAGGGGTCGAACACTGAAGCTTTCTTT | - | TRBJ1-1 | - | TRBV6-5
CASSPGGSDTQYF | TGTGCCAGCAGCCCAGGGGGGTCAGATACGCAGTATTTT | - | TRBJ2-3 | - | TRBV5-6
CASSLGDSQETQYF | TGCGCCAGCAGCTTGGGGGACTCCCAAGAGACCCAGTACTTC | - | TRBJ2-5 | - | TRBV5-1
CASSQDGGGIAKNIQYF | TGCGCCAGCAGCCAAGATGGCGGGGGGATAGCCAAAAACATTCAGTACTTC | TRBD2 | TRBJ2-4 | few | TRBV4-1
CASSAYSTSTDTQYF | TGTGCCAGCAGCGCGTATAGCACTAGCACAGATACGCAGTATTTT | - | TRBJ2-3 | - | TRBV9
CASSVRGTGRETQYF | TGTGCCAGCAGCGTTAGAGGGACAGGGCGAGAGACCCAGTACTTC | TRBD1 | TRBJ2-5 | - | TRBV2
CASSPAPPGPGGDYGYTF | TGTGCCAGCTCACCGGCACCCCCGGGGCCGGGGGGGGACTATGGCTACACCTTC | - | TRBJ1-2 | - | TRBV18
CASSSQGLSTEAFF | TGTGCCAGCAGCTCACAGGGTTTGAGCACTGAAGCTTTCTTT | - | TRBJ1-1 | - | TRBV5-4
CASSEALGRGNTEAFF | TGTGCCAGCAGTGAAGCGCTGGGCAGGGGGAACACTGAAGCTTTCTTT | - | TRBJ1-1 | - | TRBV6-1